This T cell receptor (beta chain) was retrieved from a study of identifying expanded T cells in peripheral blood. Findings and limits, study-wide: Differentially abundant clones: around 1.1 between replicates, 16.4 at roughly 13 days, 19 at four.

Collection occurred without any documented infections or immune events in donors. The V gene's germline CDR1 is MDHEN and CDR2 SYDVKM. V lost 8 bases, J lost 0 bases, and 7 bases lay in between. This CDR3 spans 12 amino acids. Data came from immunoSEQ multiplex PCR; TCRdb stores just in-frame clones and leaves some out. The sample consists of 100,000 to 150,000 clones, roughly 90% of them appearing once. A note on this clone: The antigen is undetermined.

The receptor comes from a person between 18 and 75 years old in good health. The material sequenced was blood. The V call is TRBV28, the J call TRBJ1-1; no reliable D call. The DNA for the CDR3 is TGTGCCAGCGGTTACATGAACACTGAAGCTTTCTTT. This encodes CASGYMNTEAFF.